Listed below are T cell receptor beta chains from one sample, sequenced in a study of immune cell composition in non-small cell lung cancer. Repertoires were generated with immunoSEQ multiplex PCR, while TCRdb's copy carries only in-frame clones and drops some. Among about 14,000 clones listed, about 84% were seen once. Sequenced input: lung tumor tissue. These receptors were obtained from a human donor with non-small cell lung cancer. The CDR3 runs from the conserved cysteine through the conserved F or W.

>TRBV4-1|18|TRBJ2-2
CASSQVLGTGPNTGELFF
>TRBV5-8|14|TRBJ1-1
CASSLSALNTEAFF
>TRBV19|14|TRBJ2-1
CASSSGSWYNEQFF
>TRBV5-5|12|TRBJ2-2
CASSLLDGELFF
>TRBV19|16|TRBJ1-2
CASSLTGTGANYGYTF
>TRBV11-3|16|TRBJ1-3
CASSPPTGTSGNTIYF
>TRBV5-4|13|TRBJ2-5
CASSDNLVETQYF
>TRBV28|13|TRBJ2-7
CASSTGPLYEQYF
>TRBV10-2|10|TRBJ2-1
CASRLGEQFF
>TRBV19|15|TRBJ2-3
CASSLTGVWTDTQYF
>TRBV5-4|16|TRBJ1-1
CASTRSLQEMNTEAFF
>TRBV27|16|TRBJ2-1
CASSLTSGRVYNEQFF
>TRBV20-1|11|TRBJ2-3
CSAPRADTQYF
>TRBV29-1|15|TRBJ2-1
CSVEGGGSGYNEQFF
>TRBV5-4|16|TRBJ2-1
CASSRTSGSSYNEQFF
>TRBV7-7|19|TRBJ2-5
CASSSLATSGRPVFQTQYF
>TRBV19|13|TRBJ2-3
CASSPRDRRSQYF
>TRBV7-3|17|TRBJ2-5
CASSQLGLGKRAPFQYF
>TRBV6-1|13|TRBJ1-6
CASSESLNSPLHF
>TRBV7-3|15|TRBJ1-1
CASSLGGVGGTEAFF
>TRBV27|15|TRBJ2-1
CASSVSSGDYNEQFF
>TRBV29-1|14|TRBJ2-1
CSALAGGTYNEQFF
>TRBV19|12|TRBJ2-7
CASSPGSYEQYF
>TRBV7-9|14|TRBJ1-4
CASSSSSSNEKLFF
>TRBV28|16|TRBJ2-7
CASSLITGGLGYEQYF
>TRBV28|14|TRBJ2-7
CASSVGTGWYEQYF
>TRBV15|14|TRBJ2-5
CATSRAGTGETQYF
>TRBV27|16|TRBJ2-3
CASSQTSGRGVSKQYF
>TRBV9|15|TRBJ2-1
CASSGSGRSYNEQFF
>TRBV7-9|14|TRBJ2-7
CASTRTSGTYEQYF
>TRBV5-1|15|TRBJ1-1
CASSLDRGMNTEAFF
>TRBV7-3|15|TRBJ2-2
CASSSSGQGAGELFF
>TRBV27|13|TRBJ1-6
CASSWDNNSPLHF
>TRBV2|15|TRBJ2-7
CASRTLAGTIYEQYF
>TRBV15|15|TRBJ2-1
CATSRDPLMASEQFF
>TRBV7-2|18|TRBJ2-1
CASSLAGPSSGRANEQFF
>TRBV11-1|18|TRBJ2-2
CASRQSNLLITNTGELFF
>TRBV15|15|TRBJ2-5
CATSSGQGNWETQYF
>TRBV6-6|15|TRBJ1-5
CASSYSTPGRQPQHF
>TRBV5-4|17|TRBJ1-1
CASSGGQGAKMNTEAFF
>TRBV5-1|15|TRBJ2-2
CASSLVAGVTGELFF
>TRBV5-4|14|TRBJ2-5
CASSRGPGEETQYF
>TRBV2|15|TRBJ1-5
CASSRGRETNQPQHF